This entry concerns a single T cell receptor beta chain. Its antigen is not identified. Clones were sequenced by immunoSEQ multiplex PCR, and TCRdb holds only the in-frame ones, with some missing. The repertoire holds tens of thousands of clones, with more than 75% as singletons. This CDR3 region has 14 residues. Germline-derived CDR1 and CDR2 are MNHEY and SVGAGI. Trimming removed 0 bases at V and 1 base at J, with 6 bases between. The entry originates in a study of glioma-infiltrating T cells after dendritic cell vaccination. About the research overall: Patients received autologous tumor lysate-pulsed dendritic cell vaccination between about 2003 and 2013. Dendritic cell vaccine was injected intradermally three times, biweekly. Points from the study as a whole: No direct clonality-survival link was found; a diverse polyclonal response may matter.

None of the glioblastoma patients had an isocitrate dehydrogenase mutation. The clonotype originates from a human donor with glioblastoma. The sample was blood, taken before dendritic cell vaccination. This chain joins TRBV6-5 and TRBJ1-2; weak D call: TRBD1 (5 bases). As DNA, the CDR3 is TGTGCCAGCAGTTACTCGCAGGGTAACTATGGCTACACCTTC. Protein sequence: CASSYSQGNYGYTF.